This T cell receptor beta chain was recorded in a study of cytomegalovirus exposure and HLA in healthy donors. Study outcomes and limitations: Confirmation was obtained in vitro that a few CMV-associated chains are specific for CMV antigens.

Profiled with immunoSEQ multiplex PCR; TCRdb holds only in-frame clones, not every one. The table has approximately 190,000 clones, approximately 88% seen once. The CDR3 length is 15 residues. Germline V gene data show CDR1 as SNHLY and CDR2 as FYNNEI. Losses at the gene ends were 6 bases for V and 9 bases for J; bases not matched to a gene: 11. A single count supports this clone. Its matching antigen is unknown. Source material: PBMCs. The chain has TRBV2 and TRBJ2-1; 10 bases are shared with TRBD2. The TCR sequence derives from a young man in good health and CMV-seropositive. This CDR3 is CASRTSGVYWSEQFF. CDR3 in DNA: TGTGCCAGCAGAACTAGCGGGGTATATTGGAGTGAGCAGTTCTTC.